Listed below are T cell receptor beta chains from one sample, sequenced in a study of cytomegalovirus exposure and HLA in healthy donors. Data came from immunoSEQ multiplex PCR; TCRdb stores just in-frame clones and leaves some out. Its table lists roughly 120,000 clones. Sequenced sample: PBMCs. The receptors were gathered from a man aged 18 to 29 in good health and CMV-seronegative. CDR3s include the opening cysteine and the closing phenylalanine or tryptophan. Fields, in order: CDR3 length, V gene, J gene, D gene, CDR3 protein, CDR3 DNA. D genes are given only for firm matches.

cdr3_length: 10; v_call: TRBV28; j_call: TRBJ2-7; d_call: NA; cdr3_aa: CASSRGEQYF; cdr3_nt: TGTGCCAGCAGTAGGGGCGAGCAGTACTTC
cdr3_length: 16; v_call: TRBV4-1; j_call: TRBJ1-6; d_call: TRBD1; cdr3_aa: CASSQDNRGQRSPLHF; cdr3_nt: TGCGCCAGCAGCCAAGACAACAGGGGGCAACGGTCACCCCTCCACTTT
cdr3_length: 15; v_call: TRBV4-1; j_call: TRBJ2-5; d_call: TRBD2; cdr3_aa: CASSQTSGSIKTQYF; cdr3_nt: TGCGCCAGCAGCCAGACTAGCGGGAGTATAAAGACCCAGTACTTC
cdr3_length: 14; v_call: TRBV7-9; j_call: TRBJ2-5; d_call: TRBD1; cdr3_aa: CASSLDRVWETQYF; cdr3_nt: TGTGCCAGCAGCCTTGACAGGGTTTGGGAGACCCAGTACTTC
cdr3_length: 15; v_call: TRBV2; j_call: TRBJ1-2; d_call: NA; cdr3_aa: CASSPRAGVNYGYTF; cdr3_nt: TGTGCCAGCAGTCCCAGGGCAGGGGTTAACTATGGCTACACCTTC
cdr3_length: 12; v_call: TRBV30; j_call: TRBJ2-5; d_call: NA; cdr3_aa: CAWSLSVVTQYF; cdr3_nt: TGTGCCTGGAGTCTATCTGTGGTGACCCAGTACTTC
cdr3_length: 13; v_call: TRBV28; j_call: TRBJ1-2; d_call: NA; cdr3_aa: CASKSGTYYGYTF; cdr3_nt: TGTGCCAGCAAATCCGGGACATACTATGGCTACACCTTC
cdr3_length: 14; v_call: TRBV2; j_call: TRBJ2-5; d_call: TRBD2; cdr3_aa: CASSELLAGETQYF; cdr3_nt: TGTGCCAGCAGTGAGCTGCTAGCGGGGGAGACCCAGTACTTC
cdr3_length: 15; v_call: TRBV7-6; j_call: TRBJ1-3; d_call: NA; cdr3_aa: CASSLQGGTGNTIYF; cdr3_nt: TGTGCCAGCAGTTTACAGGGAGGGACGGGAAACACCATATATTTT
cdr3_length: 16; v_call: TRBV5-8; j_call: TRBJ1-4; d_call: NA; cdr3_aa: CASSLGQRSTNEKLFF; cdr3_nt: TGTGCCAGCAGCTTGGGGCAGAGGTCGACTAATGAAAAACTGTTTTTT
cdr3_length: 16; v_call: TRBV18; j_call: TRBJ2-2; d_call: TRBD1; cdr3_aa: CASSLLDREGSGELFF; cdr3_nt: TGTGCCAGCTCACTACTGGACAGGGAAGGCTCCGGGGAGCTGTTTTTT
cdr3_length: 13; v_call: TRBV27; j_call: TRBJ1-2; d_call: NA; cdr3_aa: CASRASGGRGYTF; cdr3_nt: TGTGCCAGCAGGGCTTCGGGGGGGAGAGGCTACACCTTC
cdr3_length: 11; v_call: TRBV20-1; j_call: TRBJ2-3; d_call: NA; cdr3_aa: CSARGEDTQYF; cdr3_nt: TGCAGTGCTAGAGGAGAGGATACGCAGTATTTT
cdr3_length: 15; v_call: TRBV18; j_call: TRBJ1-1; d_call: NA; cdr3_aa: CASSETLSVSTEAFF; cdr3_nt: TGTGCCAGCTCAGAGACTTTATCGGTAAGCACTGAAGCTTTCTTT
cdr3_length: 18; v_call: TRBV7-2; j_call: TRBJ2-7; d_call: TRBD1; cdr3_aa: CASSLGQGADFSSYEQYF; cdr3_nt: TGTGCCAGCAGCTTAGGACAGGGGGCAGACTTTAGCTCCTACGAGCAGTACTTC
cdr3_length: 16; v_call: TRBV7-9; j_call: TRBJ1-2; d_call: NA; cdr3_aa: CASSHPDRTVNYGYTF; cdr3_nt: TGTGCCAGCAGCCACCCCGACAGGACCGTTAACTATGGCTACACCTTC
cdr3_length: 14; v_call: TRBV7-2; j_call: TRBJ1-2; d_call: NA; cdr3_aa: CASSLGGRLYGYTF; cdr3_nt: TGTGCCAGCAGCTTGGGAGGACGGCTCTATGGCTACACCTTC
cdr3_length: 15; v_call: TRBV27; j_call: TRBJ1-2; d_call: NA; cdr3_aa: CASSLNLGSNYGYTF; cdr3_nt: TGTGCCAGCAGTTTAAATCTCGGGTCTAACTATGGCTACACCTTC
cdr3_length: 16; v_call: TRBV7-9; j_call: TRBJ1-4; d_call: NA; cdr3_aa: CASSSPTGGVHEKLFF; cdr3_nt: TGTGCCAGCAGCTCCCCCACAGGAGGGGTCCATGAAAAACTGTTTTTT
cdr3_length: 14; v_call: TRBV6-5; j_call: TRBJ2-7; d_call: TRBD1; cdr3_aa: CASTFGQGGDEQYF; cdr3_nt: TGTGCCAGCACCTTCGGACAGGGTGGCGACGAGCAGTACTTC
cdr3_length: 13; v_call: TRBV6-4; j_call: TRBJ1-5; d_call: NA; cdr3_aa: CASSEGQRQPQHF; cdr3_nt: TGTGCCAGCAGTGAGGGGCAGCGTCAGCCCCAGCATTTT
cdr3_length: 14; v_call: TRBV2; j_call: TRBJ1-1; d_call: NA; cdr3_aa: CASSDQGEDTEAFF; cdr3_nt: TGTGCCAGCAGTGACCAAGGGGAGGACACTGAAGCTTTCTTT
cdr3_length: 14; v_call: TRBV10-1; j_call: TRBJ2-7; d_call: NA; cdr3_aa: CASSEGGLTYEQYF; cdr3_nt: TGCGCCAGCAGTGAGGGGGGCCTGACCTACGAGCAGTACTTC
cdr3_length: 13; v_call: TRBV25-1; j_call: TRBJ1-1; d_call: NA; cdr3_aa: CASSVGRGTEAFF; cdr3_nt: TGTGCCAGCAGTGTAGGGAGGGGTACTGAAGCTTTCTTT
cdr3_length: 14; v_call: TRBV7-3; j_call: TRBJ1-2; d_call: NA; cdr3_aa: CASSLTPTDYGYTF; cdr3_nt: TGTGCCAGCAGCTTAACCCCGACAGACTATGGCTACACCTTC
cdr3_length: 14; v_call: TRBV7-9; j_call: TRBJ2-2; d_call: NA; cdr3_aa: CARSGGQWTGELFF; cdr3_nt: TGTGCCCGGAGCGGGGGACAGTGGACCGGGGAGCTGTTTTTT
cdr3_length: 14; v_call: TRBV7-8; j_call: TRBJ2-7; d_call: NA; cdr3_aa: CASSLTFYSYEQYF; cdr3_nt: TGTGCCAGCAGCTTGACTTTCTACTCCTACGAGCAGTACTTC
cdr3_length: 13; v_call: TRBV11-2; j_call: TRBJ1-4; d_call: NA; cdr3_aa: CASSLNQGTKLFF; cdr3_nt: TGTGCCAGCAGCTTAAATCAGGGGACAAAACTGTTTTTT
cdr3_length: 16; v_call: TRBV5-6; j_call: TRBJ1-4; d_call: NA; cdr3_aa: CASSANLQAMNEKLFF; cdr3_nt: TGTGCCAGCAGCGCCAACCTACAGGCGATGAATGAAAAACTGTTTTTT
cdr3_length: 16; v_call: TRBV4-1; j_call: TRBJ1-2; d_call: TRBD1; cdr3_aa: CASSPQGQGIFDGYTF; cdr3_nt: TGCGCCAGCAGCCCCCAGGGACAGGGGATTTTTGATGGCTACACCTTC
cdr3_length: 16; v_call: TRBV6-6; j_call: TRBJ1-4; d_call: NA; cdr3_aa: CASSYSGVLGGEKLFF; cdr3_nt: TGTGCCAGCAGTTACTCGGGCGTCCTGGGAGGGGAAAAACTGTTTTTT
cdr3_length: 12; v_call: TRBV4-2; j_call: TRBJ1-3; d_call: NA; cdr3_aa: CASSQDRHFIHF; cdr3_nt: TGTGCCAGCAGCCAAGACAGGCACTTTATCCATTTT
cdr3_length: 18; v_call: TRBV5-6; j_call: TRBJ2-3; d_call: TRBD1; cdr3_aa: CASSLLTGQGESTDTQYF; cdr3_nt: TGTGCCAGCAGCTTGCTGACAGGACAGGGGGAAAGCACAGATACGCAGTATTTT
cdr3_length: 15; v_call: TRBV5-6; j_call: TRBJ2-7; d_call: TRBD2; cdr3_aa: CASSPGLANINEQYF; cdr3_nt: TGTGCCAGCAGCCCGGGACTAGCGAATATCAACGAGCAGTACTTC
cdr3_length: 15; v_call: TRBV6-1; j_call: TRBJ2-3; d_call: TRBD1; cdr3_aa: CASSEDAGGADTQYF; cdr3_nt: TGTGCCAGCAGTGAAGACGCAGGGGGCGCAGATACGCAGTATTTT
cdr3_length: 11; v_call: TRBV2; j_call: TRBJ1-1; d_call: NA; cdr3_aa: CASYSGTEAFF; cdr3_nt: TGTGCCAGCTACTCGGGCACTGAAGCTTTCTTT
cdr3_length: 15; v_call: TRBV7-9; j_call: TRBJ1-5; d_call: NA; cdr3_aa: CASSLGAGSNQPQHF; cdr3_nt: TGTGCCAGCAGCTTAGGGGCGGGTAGCAATCAGCCCCAGCATTTT
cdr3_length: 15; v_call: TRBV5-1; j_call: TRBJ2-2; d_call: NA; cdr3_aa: CASSSAGIDTGELFF; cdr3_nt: TGCGCCAGCAGCTCCGCGGGGATCGATACCGGGGAGCTGTTTTTT
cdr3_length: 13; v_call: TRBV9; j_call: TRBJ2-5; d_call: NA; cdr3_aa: CASSPSPGETQYF; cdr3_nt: TGTGCCAGCAGCCCCTCACCGGGGGAGACCCAGTACTTC
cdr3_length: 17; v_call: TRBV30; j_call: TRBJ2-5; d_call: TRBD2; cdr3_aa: CAWSLSLAGGYGETQYF; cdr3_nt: TGTGCCTGGAGCCTGTCGCTAGCGGGAGGGTATGGAGAGACCCAGTACTTC
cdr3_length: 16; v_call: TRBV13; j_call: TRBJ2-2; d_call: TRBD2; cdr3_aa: CASSLGLAGNTGELFF; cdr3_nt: TGTGCCAGCAGCCTGGGACTAGCGGGTAACACCGGGGAGCTGTTTTTT
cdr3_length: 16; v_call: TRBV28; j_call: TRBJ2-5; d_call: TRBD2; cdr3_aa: CASSNPRAGGRETQYF; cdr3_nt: TGTGCCAGCAGTAATCCGCGGGCGGGAGGTCGGGAGACCCAGTACTTC
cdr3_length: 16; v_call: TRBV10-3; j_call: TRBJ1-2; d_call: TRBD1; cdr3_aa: CAISDSTGGAERGYTF; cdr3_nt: TGTGCCATCAGTGATTCCACAGGGGGCGCAGAACGGGGCTACACCTTC
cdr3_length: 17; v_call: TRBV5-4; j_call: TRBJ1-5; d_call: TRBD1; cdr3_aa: CASSLFPPDRVGQPQHF; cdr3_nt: TGTGCCAGCAGCTTGTTTCCGCCTGACAGGGTTGGTCAGCCCCAGCATTTT
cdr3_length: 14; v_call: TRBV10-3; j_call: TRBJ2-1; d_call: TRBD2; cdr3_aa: CAISDLAGHNEQFF; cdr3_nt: TGTGCCATCAGTGACCTAGCGGGCCACAATGAGCAGTTCTTC
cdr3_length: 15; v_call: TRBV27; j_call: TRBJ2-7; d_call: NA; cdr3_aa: CASSFGAVSSYEQYF; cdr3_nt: TGTGCCAGCAGTTTTGGGGCGGTAAGCTCCTACGAGCAGTACTTC
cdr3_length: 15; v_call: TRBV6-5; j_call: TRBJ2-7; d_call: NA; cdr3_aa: CASSYSGDITYEQYF; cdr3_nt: TGTGCCAGCAGTTACTCGGGGGACATCACCTACGAGCAGTACTTC
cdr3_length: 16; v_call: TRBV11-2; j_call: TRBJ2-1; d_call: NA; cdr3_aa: CASSESWDFNYNEQFF; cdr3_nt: TGTGCCAGCAGCGAATCTTGGGACTTCAACTACAATGAGCAGTTCTTC
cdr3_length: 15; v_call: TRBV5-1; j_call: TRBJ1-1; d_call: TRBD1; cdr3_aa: CASSPLDRGGTEAFF; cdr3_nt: TGCGCCAGCAGTCCCCTCGACAGGGGCGGCACTGAAGCTTTCTTT
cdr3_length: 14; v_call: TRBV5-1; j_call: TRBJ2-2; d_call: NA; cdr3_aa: CASSLESPTGELFF; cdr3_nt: TGCGCCAGCAGCTTGGAGAGCCCCACCGGGGAGCTGTTTTTT
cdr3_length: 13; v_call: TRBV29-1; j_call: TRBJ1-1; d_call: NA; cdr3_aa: CSVDQGGFTEAFF; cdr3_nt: TGCAGCGTTGATCAGGGAGGTTTCACTGAAGCTTTCTTT
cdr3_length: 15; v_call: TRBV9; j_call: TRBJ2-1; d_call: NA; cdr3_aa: CASSVAPSSYNEQFF; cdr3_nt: TGTGCCAGCAGTGTAGCTCCTAGCTCCTACAATGAGCAGTTCTTC
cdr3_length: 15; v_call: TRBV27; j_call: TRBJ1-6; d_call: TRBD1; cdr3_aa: CASSPGQGTRSPLHF; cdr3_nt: TGTGCCAGCAGTCCAGGACAGGGGACGAGATCACCCCTCCACTTT
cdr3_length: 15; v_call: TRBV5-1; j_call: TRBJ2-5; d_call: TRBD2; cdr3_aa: CASSLGLVTGETQYF; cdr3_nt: TGCGCCAGCAGCTTAGGACTAGTCACGGGAGAGACCCAGTACTTC
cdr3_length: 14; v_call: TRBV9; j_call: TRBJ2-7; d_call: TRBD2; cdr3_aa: CASSRLAGDYEQYF; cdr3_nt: TGTGCCAGCAGCCGACTAGCGGGAGACTACGAGCAGTACTTC
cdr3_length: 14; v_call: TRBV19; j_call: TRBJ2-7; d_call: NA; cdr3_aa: CASSIGGPRNEQYF; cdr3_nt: TGTGCCAGTAGTATAGGAGGCCCCCGAAACGAGCAGTACTTC
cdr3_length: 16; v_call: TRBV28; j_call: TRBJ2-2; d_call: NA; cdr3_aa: CASSSPETPNTGELFF; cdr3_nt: TGTGCCAGCAGTTCCCCCGAGACACCGAACACCGGGGAGCTGTTTTTT
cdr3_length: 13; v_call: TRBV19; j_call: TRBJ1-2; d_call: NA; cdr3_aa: CASKPGQPISFTF; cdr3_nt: TGTGCCAGTAAGCCAGGTCAACCCATATCTTTCACCTTC
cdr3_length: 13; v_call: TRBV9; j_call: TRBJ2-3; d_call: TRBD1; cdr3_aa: CASKGQSTDTQYF; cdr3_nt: TGTGCCAGCAAGGGACAGAGCACAGATACGCAGTATTTT